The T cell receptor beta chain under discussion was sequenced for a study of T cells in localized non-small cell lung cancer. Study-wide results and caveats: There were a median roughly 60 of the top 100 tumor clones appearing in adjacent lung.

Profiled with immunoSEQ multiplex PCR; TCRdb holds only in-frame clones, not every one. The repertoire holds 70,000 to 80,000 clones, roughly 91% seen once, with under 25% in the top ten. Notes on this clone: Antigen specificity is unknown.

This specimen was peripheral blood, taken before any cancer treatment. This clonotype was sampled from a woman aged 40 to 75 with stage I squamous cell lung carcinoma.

DNA of the CDR3: TGTGCCAGCAGCCAAGGTCCGGACCCTTCCTACAATGAGCAGTTCTTC. Translated: CASSQGPDPSYNEQFF. The chain employs TRBV4-2 and TRBJ2-1; D is unresolved. This CDR3 comprises 16 residues. Germline V lookup: CDR1 LGHNA, CDR2 YNFKEQ. Between the trimmed V and J ends, which lost 1 base and 1 base, there was a span of 11 bases.